This T cell receptor beta chain derives from a study of cytomegalovirus exposure and HLA in healthy donors. Study as a whole: The early release's HLA-typed donors yielded some 85 million unique TCRs.

Germline values: CDR1 MDHEN, CDR2 SYDVKM. V lost 5 bases to trimming and J lost 1 base, with 11 bases between them. This CDR3 has 15 amino acids. This clone has a handful of counts. The target antigen is unknown. The PCR contained 60 Vbeta and 13 Jbeta primers. Original processing notes: Later, 65 million to 90 million unique TCR beta chains were counted in an analysis, and 10 million to 12 million of them were shared. TCRdb's table, derived via immunoSEQ multiplex PCR, lists solely in-frame clones and lacks some. The V and J calls and clone size are taken from that table; D and trimming were inferred from the DNA. The table lists some 170,000 clones, roughly two thirds of them singletons, with over 2.5% in the top ten. Whole-study results and caveats: CMV serostatus was the sole immune exposure information available. The study designated over 150 TCR beta chains cytomegalovirus-associated.

The sequence was collected from a woman in her 30s in good health and CMV-seronegative. The material sequenced was PBMCs. The chain recombines TRBV28 with TRBJ2-2; possible D gene TRBD1, 6 bases. As DNA, the CDR3 is TGTGCCAGCAGTACCCCGGGACAGAACACCGGGGAGCTGTTTTTT. This translates into CASSTPGQNTGELFF.